These T cell receptor beta chains were read from a single sample in a study of shared clonotypes between healthy human individuals. The table came from immunoSEQ multiplex PCR; TCRdb's copy has only in-frame clones and leaves some out. The sample carries hundreds of thousands of clones, around 73% recorded once. The specimen sequenced was memory CD4+ T cells sorted from blood. Receptors originate from a woman aged 25 to 39 in good health. The CDR3 runs from the conserved cysteine through the conserved F or W. A D gene is named only where the DNA matches it firmly. Size values are once, few and many counts, or a class for expanded clones, and some rows have none.

clone size	D gene	J gene	V gene	CDR3 length	CDR3 DNA	CDR3 protein
once	.	TRBJ2-7	TRBV6-5	14	TGTGCCAGCAGGACCGGTGGGGCGTCCTACGAGCAGTACTTC	CASRTGGASYEQYF
.	.	TRBJ2-3	TRBV18	16	TGTGCCAGCTCACCTAGCGCGAGCCTAGGCACAGATACGCAGTATTTT	CASSPSASLGTDTQYF
once	.	TRBJ1-1	TRBV19	15	TGTGCCACCCTCCGGAAAGGGGCAGGAATCACTGAAGCTTTCTTT	CATLRKGAGITEAFF
.	.	TRBJ1-1	TRBV29-1	12	TGCAGCGTCCGCTACAGTGATACTGAAGCTTTCTTT	CSVRYSDTEAFF
once	TRBD1	TRBJ1-1	TRBV19	15	TGTGCCAGTAGTATAGACTACAGGGGTTACACTGAAGCTTTCTTT	CASSIDYRGYTEAFF
.	.	TRBJ1-2	TRBV29-1	13	TGCAGCGTTGAAGATCAAAGGCCCTATGGCTACACCTTC	CSVEDQRPYGYTF
.	TRBD2	TRBJ2-1	TRBV28	17	TGTGCCAGCAGTTTACATTCGGGGCCCCGACGGGGGGATGAGCAGTTCTTC	CASSLHSGPRRGDEQFF
.	TRBD1	TRBJ2-5	TRBV29-1	13	TGCAGCGTTGAAGGAGGACAGGCCCGACGCGAGTACTTC	CSVEGGQARREYF
many	.	TRBJ2-7	TRBV2	15	TGTGCCAGCAGTGCAGAGGGCCAGGGGCAATACGAGCAGTACTTC	CASSAEGQGQYEQYF
.	TRBD2	TRBJ2-7	TRBV28	13	TGTGCCAGCCGACTAGCGGGAGCGTACGAGCAGTACTTC	CASRLAGAYEQYF
.	.	TRBJ2-7	TRBV11-2	15	TGTGCCAGCAGCTTAAAGATTGCCGGAGGTTACGAGCAGTACTTC	CASSLKIAGGYEQYF
.	.	TRBJ2-2	TRBV5-1	15	TGCGCCAGCAGCTTGGCAGTTCCGAACACCGGGGAGCTGTTTTTT	CASSLAVPNTGELFF
.	TRBD1	TRBJ2-7	TRBV28	13	TGTGCCAGCAGTTTGGCGACAGGGGACGAGCAGTACTTC	CASSLATGDEQYF
.	TRBD1	TRBJ2-1	TRBV9	15	TGTGCCAGCAGCGAAAGACAGGGATTCGAAAATGAGCAGTTCTTC	CASSERQGFENEQFF
.	.	TRBJ2-1	TRBV2	15	TGTGCCAGCAGTGAAGAGGGGCTCTCCTACAATGAGCAGTTCTTC	CASSEEGLSYNEQFF
.	.	TRBJ1-5	TRBV28	11	TGTGCCAGCAGTTTCGGGAGGGTGCAGCATTTT	CASSFGRVQHF
.	TRBD1	TRBJ2-2	TRBV14	16	TGTGCCAGCAGCCGAAGGACAGGGGGCGACACCGGGGAGCTGTTTTTT	CASSRRTGGDTGELFF
.	TRBD2	TRBJ2-3	TRBV27	17	TGTGCCAGCACCCCGGGACTAGCGGGAGGGAGCACAGATACGCAGTATTTT	CASTPGLAGGSTDTQYF
.	.	TRBJ2-1	TRBV30	15	TGTGCCTGGAGTTCCCAGGCGGGGACCTACAATGAGCAGTTCTTC	CAWSSQAGTYNEQFF
.	TRBD1	TRBJ2-4	TRBV2	12	TGTGCCGCAGGGGGAGCGAGGAACATTCAGTACTTC	CAAGGARNIQYF
few	.	TRBJ1-5	TRBV30	18	TGTGCCTGGAGTGTACTAACAGGTCCCATTAGGCCAAATCAGCCCCAGCATTTT	CAWSVLTGPIRPNQPQHF
few	.	TRBJ1-5	TRBV19	11	TGTGCCAGTAGTGACGGGCGGCCCCAGCATTTT	CASSDGRPQHF
.	TRBD1	TRBJ1-1	TRBV2	13	TGTGCCAGCAGCGGGACAGGGGGAAAGGCAGCTTTCTTT	CASSGTGGKAAFF
.	.	TRBJ2-6	TRBV5-5	16	TGTGCCAGCAGCTTTCGGGGATACTCTGGGGCCAACGTCCTGACTTTC	CASSFRGYSGANVLTF
.	.	TRBJ2-5	TRBV6-5	11	TGTGCCAGCGGCGCTGGGGAGACCCAGTACTTC	CASGAGETQYF
.	TRBD1	TRBJ2-5	TRBV6-5	16	TGTGCCAGCAGTTACCGCCCCGGGACAGTGCAAGAGACCCAGTACTTC	CASSYRPGTVQETQYF
.	TRBD2	TRBJ2-1	TRBV30	13	TGTGCCTTTAGCGGGAGACCCTACAATGAGCAGTTCTTC	CAFSGRPYNEQFF
.	.	TRBJ2-7	TRBV30	13	TGTGCCTGGAGTTTGGACAGCGAGAGGGAGCAGTACTTC	CAWSLDSEREQYF
.	.	TRBJ2-7	TRBV20-1	11	TGCAGTGCTAGGATCCTCTACGAGCAGTACTTC	CSARILYEQYF
few	.	TRBJ1-5	TRBV30	14	TGTGCCTGGAGTGTCGGGACCGCGGGCAAGCCCCAGCATTTT	CAWSVGTAGKPQHF
.	.	TRBJ2-3	TRBV14	14	TGTGCCAGCAGCCAAGAATTAAAGCGGGATACGCAGTATTTT	CASSQELKRDTQYF